This entry lists 14 T cell receptor beta chains sequenced from one sample in a study of molecular identifiers for immune sequencing clone quantification. TCRdb reprocessed the PCR reads with MiXCR, giving one entry per CDR3 protein. The table has under 600,000 distinct CDR3 sequences, over 20% seen once. Sequencing was done on a sample of naive CD8+ T cells from blood, with Jurkat cell RNA spiked in. Subset meaning: FACS-sorted CD8+CD4-CCR7+CD45RA+ naive T cells. The receptors here all came from a human donor in good health. Some libraries in this study had Jurkat cell RNA spiked in.

This clonotype was found a few times. The chain joins TRBV2 to TRBJ2-5; TRBD1 or TRBD2 may be the D gene (6 bases each). With 5 bases removed from V and 3 bases from J, the gap between germline ends came to 19 bases. CDR1 and CDR2 from the germline V gene are SNHLY and FYNNEI. The CDR3 is 16 residues long. CDR3 sequence (DNA): TGTGCCAGCAGTTCCCTTCCCCCCGGGGGCGAAGAGACCCAGTACTTC. Translating it yields CASSSLPPGGEETQYF.

This clonotype was observed a handful of times. V usage is TRBV4-3 and J usage is TRBJ2-7; maybe TRBD2 (6 bases). This CDR3 region has 15 residues. CDR1 and CDR2 from the germline V gene are LGHNA and YSLEER. Trimming took 4 bases from V and 3 from J, leaving 16 bases between them. CDR3 in DNA: TGCGCCAGCAGCCCTGGGGCTAGCGCGATCTACGAGCAGTACTTC. The encoded protein is CASSPGASAIYEQYF.

This clonotype turned up a few times. The rearrangement links TRBV7-9 to TRBJ1-4; tentative D call: TRBD1 (5 bases). Trimming took off 4 bases at V and 1 base at J, with 7 bases between the two ends. The CDR3 runs 14 residues. Germline lookup yields CDR1 SEHNR and CDR2 FQNEAQ (reference sequence). The CDR3 coding sequence is TGTGCCAGCAGCTCAGGACAAACTAATGAAAAACTGTTTTTT. This codes for CASSSGQTNEKLFF.

About this clonotype: A single base separates this from a much larger clone, so it may be a read error. The V gene is TRBV28, the J gene TRBJ2-5, with D uncertain. Germline V gives CDR1 MDHEN, CDR2 SYDVKM. The CDR3 has 15 amino acids. CDR3 sequence: CASSLGSYSQETKYF. In DNA, the CDR3 is TGTGCCAGCAGTTTAGGTTCTTACAGCCAAGAGACCAAGTACTTC.

This clonotype has a count of ten or more. The genes are TRBV6-2 or TRBV6-3 and TRBJ1-1, with 7 bases lining up with TRBD1. Germline CDR1 and CDR2: MNHEY and SVGEGT. V lost 4 bases to trimming and J lost 5 bases; unmatched junction nucleotides: 22. This CDR3 comprises 19 residues. The CDR3 loop reads CASSSPEDRVLVVMTEAFF. CDR3 nucleotides: TGTGCCAGCAGTTCCCCCGAAGACAGGGTTCTGGTTGTTATGACTGAAGCTTTCTTT.

The rearrangement uses TRBV10-1 and TRBJ2-7; D may be TRBD1 (6 bases). The CDR3 length is 13 residues. V lost 3 bases, J lost 5 bases, and 11 bases lay in between. Germline CDR1 reads WNHNN; CDR2 reads SYGVQD (reference sequence). The CDR3 DNA reads TGCGCCAGCAGTGAAAAGGGGGAAGACGAGCAGTACTTC. Translated: CASSEKGEDEQYF.

This clonotype came up many times. As DNA, the CDR3 is TGTGCCAGCAGTTACTCTTCAGTCGTGACCCGCAATGAGCAGTTCTTC. Translated, it gives CASSYSSVVTRNEQFF. The chain is built from TRBV6-5 and TRBJ2-1; D is ambiguous. Germline-derived CDR1 and CDR2 are MNHEY and SVGAGI. V was cut by 0 bases and J by 6 bases, with 15 bases left in between. The CDR3 has 16 amino acids.

This clonotype was seen ten or more times. The rearrangement uses TRBV6-2 or TRBV6-3 and TRBJ1-5, with no clear D. The CDR3 is made up of 15 amino acids. Germline V gene data show CDR1 as MNHEY and CDR2 as SVGEGT. The ends were cut back, 6 bases at V and 0 bases at J, with 12 bases in the middle. The CDR3 loop reads CASSREPYSNQPQHF. DNA for the CDR3: TGTGCCAGCAGCCGTGAGCCTTATAGCAATCAGCCCCAGCATTTT.

This clonotype was seen a handful of times. This rearrangement joins TRBV27 to TRBJ2-1; 9 bases match TRBD2. V lost 7 bases, J lost 1 base, and 17 bases stayed unmatched. This CDR3 is built from 19 residues. Germline CDR1 and CDR2: MNHEY and SMNVEV (reference sequence). The CDR3 nucleotides are TGTGCCAGCATCCTCTACAGCGGGGGGCCAGCAGGGTCCTACAATGAGCAGTTCTTC. As protein: CASILYSGGPAGSYNEQFF.

As regards this clonotype: This may come from a read error, since a much larger clone is one base off. V is TRBV28 and J is TRBJ2-3; 7 bases map to TRBD2. CDR3 length: 18 residues. Germline V gene sequence: CDR1 MDHEN, CDR2 SYDVKM. V lost 4 bases, J lost 3 bases, and 16 bases stayed unmatched. CDR3: CASSSIAGSQLPTDTQYF. CDR3 coding DNA: TGTGCCAGCAGTTCCATAGCGGGTTCTCAACTACCTACAGATACGCAGTATTTT.

The rearrangement joins TRBV7-9 to TRBJ2-1; 11 bases map to TRBD2. The CDR3 covers 16 residues. With V trimmed by 1 base and J by 7 bases, 6 bases remained unmatched. Germline CDR1 and CDR2: SEHNR and FQNEAQ (reference sequence). CDR3 sequence reads: CASSLVAGGPRNEQFF. The DNA of the CDR3 is TGTGCCAGCAGCTTAGTAGCGGGGGGGCCACGAAATGAGCAGTTCTTC.

This clonotype was detected many times. The chain uses TRBV29-1 and TRBJ1-1, with a possible D match to TRBD1 (5 bases). Between the trimmed V and J ends, which lost 4 bases and 7 bases, there was a span of 10 bases. CDR3 size: 11 residues. Germline V CDR1 and CDR2: SQVTM, ANQGSEA. CDR3 amino acids: CSVGGGGEAFF. CDR3 DNA sequence: TGCAGCGTTGGGGGGGGAGGTGAAGCTTTCTTT. Drawing the rest from reference TRBV29-1 and TRBJ1-1, the complete variable domain is SAVISQKPSRDICQRGTSLTIQCQVDSQVTMMFWYRQQPGQSLTLIATANQGSEATYESGFVIDKFPISRPNLTFSTLTVSNMSPEDSSIYLCSVGGGGEAFFGQGTRLTVV.

This clonotype occurred many times. The chain recombines TRBV5-1 with TRBJ2-5, with a weak D call TRBD2 (5 bases). The CDR3 sequence is 16 residues long. V lost 2 bases, J lost 1 base, and 15 bases lay in between. Germline-derived CDR1 and CDR2 are SGHRS and YFSETQ. The CDR3 bases are TGCGCCAGCAGCTTCCCCCCTAGGGAGATCCAAGAGACCCAGTACTTC. Its protein is CASSFPPREIQETQYF.

This chain links TRBV2 with TRBJ2-7; TRBD2 matches 12 bases. This CDR3 has 16 amino acids. Germline values: CDR1 SNHLY, CDR2 FYNNEI. V shed 4 bases and J 0 bases; nucleotides not matched to a gene: 4. CDR3 in amino acids: CASSVPLAGGSYEQYF. Written as DNA, the CDR3 is TGTGCCAGCAGTGTCCCACTAGCGGGGGGCTCCTACGAGCAGTACTTC. The full variable domain, its missing parts supplied by reference TRBV2 and TRBJ2-7, is EPEVTQTPSHQVTQMGQEVILRCVPISNHLYFYWYRQILGQKVEFLVSFYNNEISEKSEIFDDQFSVERPDGSNFTLKIRSTKLEDSAMYFCASSVPLAGGSYEQYFGPGTRLTVT.